These 24 T cell receptor beta chains share one sample of origin, sequenced in a study of Tregs in tolerant kidney transplant recipients. Assay used: immunoSEQ multiplex PCR; TCRdb lists only in-frame clones, some missing. This repertoire shows about 56,000 clones, about four fifths found once; its top ten account for 4.5% to 6.5%. What was sequenced was CD4+ T cells from blood. The receptor source for this set is a human donor in good health.

This clone was seen more than once but under ten times. The J gene is TRBJ2-2, the V gene TRBV2; no reliable D call. This CDR3 spans 14 amino acids. From germline, CDR1 is SNHLY and CDR2 FYNNEI. The germline V and J ends were trimmed by 3 bases and 1 base, with 6 bases remaining between them. The CDR3 DNA reads TGTGCCAGCAGTGATCGAAGGAACACCGGGGAGCTGTTTTTT. This sequence encodes CASSDRRNTGELFF.

The rearrangement joins TRBV6-5 to TRBJ2-7; D possibly matches TRBD1 or TRBD2 (5 bases each). The CDR3 consists of 14 residues. V was cut by 5 bases and J by 3 bases, with 14 bases left in between. The germline V gene has CDR1 MNHEY and CDR2 SVGAGI. The CDR3: CASSRRDQNYEQYF. CDR3 in DNA: TGTGCCAGCAGTCGCCGGGACCAGAACTACGAGCAGTACTTC.

The gene calls are TRBV2 and TRBJ1-2; tentatively, D is TRBD1 (5 bases). CDR1 is SNHLY, CDR2 FYNNEI, per germline. The CDR3 has 13 amino acids. Trimming pared 9 bases from V and 2 bases from J, leaving 13 bases between. The CDR3 is CASTGPSNYGYTF. The CDR3 DNA follows: TGTGCCAGTACAGGCCCCTCAAACTATGGCTACACCTTC.

The chain links TRBV7-2 to TRBJ2-7; D is unclear. V lost 7 bases, J lost 5 bases, and 9 bases lay in between. Germline V gene data show CDR1 as SGHTA and CDR2 as FQGNSA. The CDR3 consists of 11 residues. Here the CDR3 reads CASTTFDEQYF. Here the CDR3 DNA reads TGTGCCAGCACCACGTTCGACGAGCAGTACTTC.

This clone was counted between two and nine times. Here the CDR3 reads CASSFGRFNYGYTF. CDR3 bases: TGTGCCAGCAGCTTCGGCAGGTTTAACTATGGCTACACCTTC. The J gene is TRBJ1-2, the V gene TRBV7-8; D remains unclear. The CDR3 totals 14 residues. V shed 3 bases and J shed 1 base, with 9 bases lying between them. In germline, CDR1 is SGHVS, CDR2 FQNEAQ.

The chain employs TRBV19 and TRBJ2-1, with 7 nucleotides matching TRBD2. Germline V gives CDR1 LNHDA, CDR2 SQIVND (reference sequence). There are 14 residues in the CDR3. The junction had 8 bases not matched to a gene; V was cut back by 6 bases and J by 6 bases. CDR3 sequence: CASRNVGGTNEQFF. As DNA, the CDR3 is TGTGCCAGTAGAAACGTGGGGGGGACCAATGAGCAGTTCTTC.

This clone appeared a single time. The chain recombines TRBV23-1 with TRBJ2-7; D is possibly TRBD1 or TRBD2 (5 bases each). Being an ORF, TRBV23-1 has a function that is uncertain. The V end was cut by 0 bases, the J end by 0 bases, with 15 bases between. The CDR3 contains 17 residues. The CDR3: CASSQSRAGKSSYEQYF. CDR3 in DNA: TGCGCCAGCAGTCAATCGAGGGCAGGGAAGAGCTCCTACGAGCAGTACTTC.

V usage is TRBV28 and J usage is TRBJ2-1, with TRBD2 identical over 7 bases. CDR1 and CDR2 (germline): MDHEN, SYDVKM. Trimming removed 6 bases from V and 6 bases from J; junction bases left unmatched: 8. This CDR3 is 14 amino acids long. The CDR3 protein is CASRKREDSNEQFF. CDR3 DNA: TGTGCCAGCAGGAAGCGGGAAGATAGCAATGAGCAGTTCTTC.

The chain employs TRBV29-1 and TRBJ1-1; D is uncertain. From germline, CDR1 is SQVTM and CDR2 ANQGSEA. This CDR3 region has 12 residues. Trimming took off 4 bases at V and 1 base at J, with 7 bases between the two ends. The CDR3 reads CSVGPRNTEAFF. In DNA, the CDR3 is TGCAGCGTTGGGCCTCGGAACACTGAAGCTTTCTTT.

V usage is TRBV5-1 and J usage is TRBJ2-6, with 9 bases aligning to TRBD1. From germline, CDR1 is SGHRS and CDR2 YFSETQ. CDR3 size: 15 residues. The trim removed 4 bases at V and 2 bases at J, leaving 1 base unmatched. The CDR3 region has the DNA TGCGCCAGCAGCCGACAGGGGGCTGGGGCCAACGTCCTGACTTTC. Amino acid sequence: CASSRQGAGANVLTF.

V is TRBV15 and J is TRBJ1-2; a weak D match, TRBD1 (6 bases). Trimming removed 4 bases at V and 4 bases at J, with 19 bases between. Germline assignment: CDR1 LNHNV and CDR2 YYDKDF (reference sequence). CDR3 size: 16 residues. The CDR3 DNA reads as TGTGCCACCAGCACCAGGGAGGGGGTACCCCTCTATGGCTACACCTTC. Translated: CATSTREGVPLYGYTF.

The CDR3 DNA is TGTGCCAGTAATCCGGGACTAGCCGACAATGAGCAGTTCTTC. This sequence encodes CASNPGLADNEQFF. The genes are TRBV19 and TRBJ2-1; TRBD2 aligns across 9 bases. Germline lookup yields CDR1 LNHDA and CDR2 SQIVND (reference sequence). The CDR3 has 14 amino acids. The V gene end was trimmed by 7 bases and the J gene end by 5 bases; junction bases not matched to a gene: 6.

V and J are TRBV5-6 and TRBJ1-2; 10 bases match TRBD1. The J segment lost 8 bases and the V segment lost 0 bases, leaving 7 bases of the junction unmatched. The CDR3 covers 15 residues. The V gene's germline CDR1 is SGHDT and CDR2 YYEEEE. In DNA form, the CDR3 reads TGTGCCAGCAGCTTGGTATCGGGACAGGGGCAGGGCTACACCTTC. Its translation is CASSLVSGQGQGYTF.

The genes are TRBV9 and TRBJ2-7; D may be TRBD2 (6 bases). V lost 4 bases to trimming and J lost 0 bases, with 29 bases between them. The length of the CDR3 is 20 residues. CDR1 is SGDLS, CDR2 YYNGEE, per germline. The CDR3: CASSLRGDSSPSASSYEQYF. The CDR3 DNA is TGTGCCAGCAGCCTCCGAGGGGACTCCTCTCCCTCGGCCTCCTCCTACGAGCAGTACTTC.

This chain links TRBV6-1 with TRBJ1-2; D is uncertain. The V gene lost 6 bases and the J gene lost 4 bases, with 15 bases spanning the gap. CDR1 MNHNS and CDR2 SASEGT come from the germline V gene. The CDR3 is 14 residues long. The CDR3 loop reads CASRRAQPGYGYTF. The CDR3 region has the DNA TGTGCCAGCAGGCGGGCTCAACCGGGCTATGGCTACACCTTC.

The chain carries TRBV15 and TRBJ1-5; TRBD1 might be the D (5 bases). The germline CDR1 and CDR2 sequences are LNHNV and YYDKDF (reference sequence). This CDR3 spans 15 amino acids. Trimming shortened V by 1 base and J by 0 bases, and 7 bases separated the two germline ends. The CDR3 region is CATSRGGYSNQPQHF. CDR3 DNA: TGTGCCACCAGCAGAGGGGGGTATAGCAATCAGCCCCAGCATTTT.

This rearrangement joins TRBV15 to TRBJ2-5, with D possibly TRBD1 on 5 matching bases. This CDR3 region has 14 residues. Germline loops: CDR1 LNHNV, CDR2 YYDKDF (reference sequence). V lost 1 base to trimming and J lost 5 bases, with 11 bases between them. For the CDR3, the DNA is TGTGCCACCAGCAGAGTAGGGGTCGGCGAGACCCAGTACTTC. Protein product: CATSRVGVGETQYF.

V usage is TRBV29-1 and J usage is TRBJ2-2; perhaps TRBD2 as D (6 bases). Trimming pared 3 bases from V and 6 bases from J, leaving 14 bases between. Germline CDR1 reads SQVTM; CDR2 reads ANQGSEA. CDR3 length equals 14 residues. Here the CDR3 DNA reads TGCAGCGTTGACGTTACGGGGGTATCCGGGGAGCTGTTTTTT. It yields the protein CSVDVTGVSGELFF.

The chain employs TRBV2 and TRBJ2-7; 7 bases match TRBD1. V trimming: 6 bases; J trimming: 7 bases; junction bases outside the gene matches: 9. This CDR3 contains 13 residues. Germline assignment: CDR1 SNHLY and CDR2 FYNNEI. CDR3 DNA: TGTGCCAGCAGCTGGGACAGAGAAGGTGAGCAGTACTTC. As protein: CASSWDREGEQYF.

The rearrangement uses TRBV19 and TRBJ1-5, with 8 bases aligning to TRBD1. The germline CDR1 and CDR2 sequences are LNHDA and SQIVND (reference sequence). With 5 bases clipped from V and 9 bases from J, the junction kept 24 bases outside the gene matches. There are 19 residues in the CDR3. CDR3: CASSPRAQGAIVGNPPQHF. The CDR3 nucleotides read TGTGCCAGTAGTCCTCGGGCGCAGGGGGCGATTGTAGGAAACCCGCCCCAGCATTTT.

The chain carries TRBV6-1 and TRBJ2-2; D assignment may be TRBD1 or TRBD2 (5 bases each). Germline V gene lookup returns CDR1 MNHNS and CDR2 SASEGT. Trimming pared 2 bases from V and 5 bases from J, leaving 9 bases between. This CDR3 region has 14 residues. CDR3 amino acids: CASSETWGTGELFF. CDR3 in DNA: TGTGCCAGCAGTGAAACTTGGGGGACCGGGGAGCTGTTTTTT.

The gene calls are TRBV5-5 and TRBJ2-5, with 8 positions matching TRBD1. This CDR3 is built from 15 residues. J lost 5 bases, V lost 4 bases, and 10 bases had no gene match. Germline values: CDR1 SGHKS, CDR2 YYEKEE (reference sequence). This chain's CDR3 is CASSKTGALRETQYF. The CDR3, as DNA: TGTGCCAGCAGCAAGACAGGGGCCCTCAGGGAGACCCAGTACTTC. Full variable domain (outside the CDR3, taken from reference TRBV5-5 and TRBJ2-5): DAGVTQSPTHLIKTRGQQVTLRCSPISGHKSVSWYQQVLGQGPQFIFQYYEKEERGRGNFPDRFSARQFPNYSSELNVNALLLGDSALYLCASSKTGALRETQYFGPGTRLLVL.

This clone came up a few times. The DNA of the CDR3 is TGTGCCAGCGGACAGAACACTGAAGCTTTCTTT. Its protein is CASGQNTEAFF. The V call is TRBV18, the J call TRBJ1-1, with TRBD1 as a possible D gene (5 bases). Germline values: CDR1 KGHSH, CDR2 LQKENI. Trimming took 8 bases from V and 1 from J, leaving 5 bases between them. CDR3 length equals 11 residues.

The CDR3 here is CAWIAGGPGLAGTYEQYF. The CDR3 coding sequence is TGTGCCTGGATCGCTGGGGGCCCGGGACTAGCGGGTACCTACGAGCAGTACTTC. V is TRBV30 and J is TRBJ2-7, with TRBD2 identical over 12 bases. CDR3 length: 18 residues. Germline CDR1 GTSNPN, CDR2 SVGIG (reference sequence). The V gene end was trimmed by 4 bases and the J gene end by 2 bases; junction bases not matched to a gene: 15.